These T cell receptor beta chains were read from a single sample in a study of CD8+ T cells in alopecia areata. Profiled with immunoSEQ multiplex PCR; TCRdb holds only in-frame clones, not every one. Among 75,000 to 85,000 clones listed, approximately 64% were seen once. The sequencing here drew on CD8+ T cells sorted from blood, taken at week 24, from a patient treated with tofacitinib. Receptor source: a human donor with alopecia areata. CDR3s include the opening cysteine and the closing phenylalanine or tryptophan. D genes are given only for firm matches. The size of a clone is reported for some rows only, either as once, few or many, or as a class for expanded clones.

-,TRBV7-7,TRBJ2-7,few,TGTGCCAGCAGCTTAGGGGCCGGGAGCTCCTACGAGCAGTACTTC,CASSLGAGSSYEQYF
-,TRBV4-1,TRBJ1-6,few,TGCGCCAGCAGCCAAGAGCCTGGGACGGCGAGCTCCTATAATTCACCCCTCCACTTT,CASSQEPGTASSYNSPLHF
-,TRBV29-1,TRBJ2-7,few,TGCAGCGTTCGGGACGAGGTGGGCGAGCAGTACTTC,CSVRDEVGEQYF
-,TRBV6-6,TRBJ2-3,-,TGTGCCAGCAGTCTGGACGTTCCACTCGGAGATACGCAGTATTTT,CASSLDVPLGDTQYF
-,TRBV6-6,TRBJ2-6,-,TGTGCCAGCAGTTTAGAGAGCTCTGGGGCCAACGTCCTGACTTTC,CASSLESSGANVLTF
TRBD1,TRBV6-5,TRBJ1-2,-,TGTGCCAGCAGTTATTCGGGACAGACCTATGGCTACACCTTC,CASSYSGQTYGYTF
TRBD2,TRBV4-1,TRBJ2-1,-,TGCGCCAGCAGCCAAGAGCCTAGCGGGGTTTACAATGAGCAGTTCTTC,CASSQEPSGVYNEQFF
-,TRBV6-5,TRBJ2-2,-,TGTGCCAGCAGTTACGGGACATCCGGGGAGCTGTTTTTT,CASSYGTSGELFF
TRBD2,TRBV28,TRBJ2-3,-,TGTGCCAGCAGTTTCCCTAGCGGGAGCTTCCTCACAGATACGCAGTATTTT,CASSFPSGSFLTDTQYF
TRBD2,TRBV27,TRBJ2-7,-,TGTGCCAGCAGACTTCTACTAGCGGGGGCCTACGAGCAGTACTTC,CASRLLLAGAYEQYF
-,TRBV6-5,TRBJ1-5,-,TGTGCCAGCAGTTACACGGCCTATCAGCCCCAGCATTTT,CASSYTAYQPQHF
-,TRBV4-3,TRBJ1-2,-,TGCGCCAGCAGCCAGGGGGGGACGGCGAACTATGGCTACACCTTC,CASSQGGTANYGYTF
-,TRBV15,TRBJ2-5,-,TGTGCCACCAGCGATACAGGGGGGGTAGAGACCCAGTACTTC,CATSDTGGVETQYF
TRBD2,TRBV29-1,TRBJ2-5,-,TGCAGCGTTGTAGGGGCGGGAGGAGGGGGGGAGACCCAGTACTTC,CSVVGAGGGGETQYF
-,TRBV27,TRBJ1-1,-,TGTGCCAGCAGTCTCGGCACTGAAGCTTTCTTT,CASSLGTEAFF
TRBD2,TRBV30,TRBJ2-1,-,TGTGCCTGGAGTCCCACCGGGACTAGCGTCGTTAGAGGCCCCTACAATGAGCAGTTCTTC,CAWSPTGTSVVRGPYNEQFF
-,TRBV2,TRBJ1-1,-,TGTGCCAGCAGGCCGACAGGGAACACTGAAGCTTTCTTT,CASRPTGNTEAFF
-,TRBV21-1,TRBJ2-6,few,TGTGCCAGCGTTAGCTCCGGGGCCAACGTCCTGACTTTC,CASVSSGANVLTF
-,TRBV29-1,TRBJ2-1,-,TGCAGCGTTGAAGAGGACTACAATGAGCAGTTCTTC,CSVEEDYNEQFF
-,TRBV5-6,TRBJ1-1,few,TGTGCCAGCAGTACAGGAGTGAACACTGAAGCTTTCTTT,CASSTGVNTEAFF
TRBD2,TRBV29-1,TRBJ2-1,many,TGCAGCGTTGTCGGACTAGCGGCAGACAATGAGCAGTTCTTC,CSVVGLAADNEQFF
-,TRBV7-2,TRBJ2-7,-,TGTGCCAGCAGCTTCCCCGGGCAGGGCACCTACGAGCAGTACTTC,CASSFPGQGTYEQYF
-,TRBV4-3,TRBJ1-1,many,TGCGCCAGCAGCCAAGTGAGTGCGAGAACTGAAGCTTTCTTT,CASSQVSARTEAFF
-,TRBV5-6,TRBJ2-5,-,TGTGCCAGCAGCTTGGATTCCGGGACCCAGTACTTC,CASSLDSGTQYF
-,TRBV5-6,TRBJ2-2,-,TGTGCCAGCAGCGGTTATCCCGGGGAGCTGTTTTTT,CASSGYPGELFF
TRBD1,TRBV4-3,TRBJ2-1,few,TGCGCCAGCAGCCAAGGGACAGGGAACAATGAGCAGTTCTTC,CASSQGTGNNEQFF
-,TRBV28,TRBJ2-2,-,TGTGCCAGCAGTCGCGGGGTCGGGGAGCTGTTTTTT,CASSRGVGELFF